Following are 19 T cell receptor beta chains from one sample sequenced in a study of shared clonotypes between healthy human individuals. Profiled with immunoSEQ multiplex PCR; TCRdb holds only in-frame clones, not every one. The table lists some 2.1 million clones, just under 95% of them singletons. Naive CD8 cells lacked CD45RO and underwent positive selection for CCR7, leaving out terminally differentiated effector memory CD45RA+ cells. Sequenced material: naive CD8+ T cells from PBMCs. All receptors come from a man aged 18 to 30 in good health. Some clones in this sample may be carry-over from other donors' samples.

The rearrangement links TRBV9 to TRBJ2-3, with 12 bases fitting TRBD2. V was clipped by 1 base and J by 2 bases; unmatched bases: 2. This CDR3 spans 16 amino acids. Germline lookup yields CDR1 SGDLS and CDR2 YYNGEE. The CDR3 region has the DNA TGTGCCAGCAGCGTACCTAGCGGGAGGGACACAGATACGCAGTATTTT. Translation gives CASSVPSGRDTDTQYF.

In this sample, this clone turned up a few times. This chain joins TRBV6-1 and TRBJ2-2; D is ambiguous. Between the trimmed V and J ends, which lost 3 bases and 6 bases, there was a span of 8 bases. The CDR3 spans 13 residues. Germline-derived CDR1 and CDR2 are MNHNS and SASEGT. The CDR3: CASSDFEAGELFF. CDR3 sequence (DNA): TGTGCCAGCAGTGATTTCGAGGCCGGGGAGCTGTTTTTT.

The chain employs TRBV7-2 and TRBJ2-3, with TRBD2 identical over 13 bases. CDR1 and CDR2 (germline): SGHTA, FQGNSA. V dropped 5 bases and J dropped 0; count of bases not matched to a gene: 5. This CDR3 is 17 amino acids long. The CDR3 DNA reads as TGTGCCAGCAGCCCGACTAGCGGGAGGACTAGCACAGATACGCAGTATTTT. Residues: CASSPTSGRTSTDTQYF.

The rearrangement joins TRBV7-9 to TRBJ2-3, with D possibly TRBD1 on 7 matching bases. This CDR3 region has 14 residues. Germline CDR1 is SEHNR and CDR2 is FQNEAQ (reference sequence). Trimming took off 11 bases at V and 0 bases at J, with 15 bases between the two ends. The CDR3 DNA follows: TGTGCCGGGGGGACAGCCCCTAGCACAGATACGCAGTATTTT. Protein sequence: CAGGTAPSTDTQYF.

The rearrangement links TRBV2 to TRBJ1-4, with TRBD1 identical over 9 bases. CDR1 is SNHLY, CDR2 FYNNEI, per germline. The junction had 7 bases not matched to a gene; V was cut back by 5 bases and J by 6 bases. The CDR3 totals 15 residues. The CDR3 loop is CASSIGQGPYEKLFF. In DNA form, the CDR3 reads TGTGCCAGCAGTATAGGACAGGGGCCATATGAAAAACTGTTTTTT.

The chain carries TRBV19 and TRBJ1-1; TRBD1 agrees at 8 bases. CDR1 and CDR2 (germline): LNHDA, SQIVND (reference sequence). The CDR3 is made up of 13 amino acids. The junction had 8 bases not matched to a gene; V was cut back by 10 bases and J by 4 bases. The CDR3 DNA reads TGTGCCACCAATACAGGGGGGGTCACTGAAGCTTTCTTT. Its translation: CATNTGGVTEAFF. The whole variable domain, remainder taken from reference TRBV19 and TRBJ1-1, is DGGITQSPKYLFRKEGQNVTLSCEQNLNHDAMYWYRQDPGQGLRLIYYSQIVNDFQKGDIAEGYSVSREKKESFPLTVTSAQKNPTAFYLCATNTGGVTEAFFGQGTRLTVV.

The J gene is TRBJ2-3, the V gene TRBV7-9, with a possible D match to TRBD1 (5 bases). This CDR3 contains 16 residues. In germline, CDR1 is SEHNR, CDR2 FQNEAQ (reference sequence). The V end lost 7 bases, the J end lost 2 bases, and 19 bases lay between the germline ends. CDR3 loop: CASTYRTLGATDTQYF. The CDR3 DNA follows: TGTGCCAGCACTTACCGCACGCTAGGGGCCACAGATACGCAGTATTTT. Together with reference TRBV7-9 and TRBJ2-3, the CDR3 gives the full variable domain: DTGVSQNPRHKITKRGQNVTFRCDPISEHNRLYWYRQTLGQGPEFLTYFQNEAQLEKSRLLSDRFSAERPKGSFSTLEIQRTEQGDSAMYLCASTYRTLGATDTQYFGPGTRLTVL.

For the CDR3, the DNA is TGTGCCAGCAGCTGGGGAGGTTTAACTGAAGCTTTCTTT. Translated, it gives CASSWGGLTEAFF. The chain carries TRBV5-4 and TRBJ1-1; no clear D. Germline loops: CDR1 SGHNT, CDR2 YYREEE (reference sequence). Trimming stripped 3 bases from V and 5 bases from J, with 11 bases between. This CDR3 is built from 13 residues.

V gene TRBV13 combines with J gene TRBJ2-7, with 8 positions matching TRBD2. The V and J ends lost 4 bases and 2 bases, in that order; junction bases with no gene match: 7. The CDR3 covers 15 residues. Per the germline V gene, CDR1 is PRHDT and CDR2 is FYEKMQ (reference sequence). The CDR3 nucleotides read TGTGCCAGCAGCTATAGCGGGACGGACGCCTACGAGCAGTACTTC. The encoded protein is CASSYSGTDAYEQYF. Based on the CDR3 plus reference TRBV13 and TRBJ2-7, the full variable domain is AAGVIQSPRHLIKEKRETATLKCYPIPRHDTVYWYQQGPGQDPQFLISFYEKMQSDKGSIPDRFSAQQFSDYHSELNMSSLELGDSALYFCASSYSGTDAYEQYFGPGTRLTVT.

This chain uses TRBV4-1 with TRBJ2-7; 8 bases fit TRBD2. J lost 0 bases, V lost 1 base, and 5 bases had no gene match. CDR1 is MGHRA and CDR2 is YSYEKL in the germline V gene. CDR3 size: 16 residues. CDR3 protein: CASSQGVSGSSYEQYF. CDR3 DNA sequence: TGCGCCAGCAGCCAAGGGGTAAGCGGGAGCTCCTACGAGCAGTACTTC.

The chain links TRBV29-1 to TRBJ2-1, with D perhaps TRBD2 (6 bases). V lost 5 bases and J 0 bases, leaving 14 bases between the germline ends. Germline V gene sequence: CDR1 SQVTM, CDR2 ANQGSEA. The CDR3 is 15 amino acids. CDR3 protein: CSVLGSLYSYNEQFF. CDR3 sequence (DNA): TGCAGCGTTCTCGGGAGCCTCTACTCCTACAATGAGCAGTTCTTC.

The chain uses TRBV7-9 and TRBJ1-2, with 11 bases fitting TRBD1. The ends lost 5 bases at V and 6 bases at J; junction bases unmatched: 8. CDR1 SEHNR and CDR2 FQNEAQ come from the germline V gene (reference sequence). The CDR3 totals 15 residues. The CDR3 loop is CASSLGTGGENGYTF. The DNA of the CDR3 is TGTGCCAGCAGCCTAGGGACAGGGGGTGAGAATGGCTACACCTTC.

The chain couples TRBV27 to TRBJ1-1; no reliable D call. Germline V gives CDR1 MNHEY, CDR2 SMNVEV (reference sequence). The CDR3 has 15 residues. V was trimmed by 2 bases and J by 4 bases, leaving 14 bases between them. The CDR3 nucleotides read TGTGCCAGCAGTTTAACGAGAAGGGAGATCACTGAAGCTTTCTTT. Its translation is CASSLTRREITEAFF.

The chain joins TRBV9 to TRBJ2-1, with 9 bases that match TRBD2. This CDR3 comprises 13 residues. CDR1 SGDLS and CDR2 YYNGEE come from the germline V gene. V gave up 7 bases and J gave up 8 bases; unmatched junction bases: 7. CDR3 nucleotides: TGTGCCAGCTGTAGCGGGAGCTGGGATGAGCAGTTCTTC. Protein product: CASCSGSWDEQFF.

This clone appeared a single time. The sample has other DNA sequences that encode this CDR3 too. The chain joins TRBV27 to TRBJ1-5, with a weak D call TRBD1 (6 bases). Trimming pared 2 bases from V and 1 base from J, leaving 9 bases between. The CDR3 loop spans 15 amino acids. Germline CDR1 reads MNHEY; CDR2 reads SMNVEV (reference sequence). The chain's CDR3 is CASSLRGASNQPQHF. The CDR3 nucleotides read TGTGCCAGCAGTTTAAGGGGGGCAAGCAATCAGCCCCAGCATTTT.

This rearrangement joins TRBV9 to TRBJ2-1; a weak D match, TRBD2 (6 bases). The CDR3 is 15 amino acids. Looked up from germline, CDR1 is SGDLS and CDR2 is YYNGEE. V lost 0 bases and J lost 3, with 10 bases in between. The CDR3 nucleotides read TGTGCCAGCAGCGTAGGGAGGGAGATCTACAATGAGCAGTTCTTC. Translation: CASSVGREIYNEQFF.

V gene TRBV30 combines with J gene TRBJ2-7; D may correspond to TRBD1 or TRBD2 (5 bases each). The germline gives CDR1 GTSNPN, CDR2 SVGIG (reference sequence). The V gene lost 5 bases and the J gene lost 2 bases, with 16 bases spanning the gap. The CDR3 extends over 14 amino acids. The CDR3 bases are TGTGCCTGGGGGGACGTAAGACTTCCCTACGAGCAGTACTTC. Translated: CAWGDVRLPYEQYF.

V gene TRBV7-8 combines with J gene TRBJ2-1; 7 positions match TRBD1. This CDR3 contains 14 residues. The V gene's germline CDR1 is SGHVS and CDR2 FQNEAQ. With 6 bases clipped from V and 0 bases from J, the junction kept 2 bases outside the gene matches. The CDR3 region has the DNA TGTGCCAGCAGGGGGGACAGCTCCTACAATGAGCAGTTCTTC. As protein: CASRGDSSYNEQFF.

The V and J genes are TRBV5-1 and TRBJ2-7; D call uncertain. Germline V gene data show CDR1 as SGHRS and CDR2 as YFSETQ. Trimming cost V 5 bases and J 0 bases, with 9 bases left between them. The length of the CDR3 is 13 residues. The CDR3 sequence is CASSLHVSYEQYF. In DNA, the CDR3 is TGCGCCAGCAGTCTTCACGTCTCCTACGAGCAGTACTTC.